This T cell receptor beta chain was identified in a study of T cell responses to AZD1222 COVID-19 vaccine. General observations from the study: Targeting of unmutated variant regions was reportedly seen in nearly half of spike-specific TCRs. The number of AZD1222 recipients seropositive at baseline was only six. None of the repertoires were sampled until the peak T cell response had passed. Donors, mostly white British, included more females; clonal diversity was possibly underestimated.

Note on this clone: What it binds is unknown.

The assay was immunoSEQ multiplex PCR, and TCRdb's table has in-frame clones only and misses some. Here the sample spans about 97,000 clones, about 86% being singletons. This TCR derives from an adult in good health. The sequences come from peripheral blood, collected on day 0 of AZD1222 vaccination.

The CDR3 DNA reads TGTGCCAGCAGTGGGAGCACAGATACGCAGTATTTT. This encodes CASSGSTDTQYF. This rearrangement joins TRBV28 to TRBJ2-3; D unresolved. Germline CDR1 reads MDHEN; CDR2 reads SYDVKM. Trimming cost V 5 bases and J 0 bases, with 3 bases left between them. The CDR3 loop spans 12 amino acids.